The clone carrying this TCR beta chain appeared a few times. The target antigen is unknown. Relative to the germline gene, one junction end is altered; a read error may explain this. Unique molecular identifiers featured in each of the TCR beta cDNA libraries. T cells, roughly 1 to 10 million of them, yielded about 500,000 cDNA molecules. TCRdb passed the PCR reads through MiXCR, listing each CDR3 protein once. The data show roughly 800,000 distinct CDR3 sequences, 53% seen once. The sample is drawn from a study of post-analysis software for immune sequencing data. Study conclusions and caveats: Patients showed TRBV5-6, TRBV5-1 and TRBV20-1 among a handful of TRBV segments more frequent than in controls. Significantly lower normalized Chao1 diversity was seen in multiple sclerosis patients than in controls.

This CDR3 has 17 residues. Germline assignment: CDR1 MGHRA and CDR2 YSYEKL. The source is a girl between 10 and 17 years old with multiple sclerosis. This chain joins TRBV4-1 and TRBJ1-2; 8 nucleotides line up with TRBD1. Sequenced: blood. The chain's CDR3 is CASSQPVAGRGLYGYTF. CDR3 in DNA: TGCGCCAGCAGCCAACCCGTCGCGGGCAGGGGGCTCTATGGCTACACTTTC.